This T cell receptor beta chain is drawn from a study of graft-versus-host responses after intestinal transplantation. Study summary: Transplants given to recipients were multivisceral, liver-intestinal, or isolated intestinal.

Germline CDR1 ENHRY, CDR2 SYGVKD. V lost 6 bases and J 3 bases, leaving 6 bases between the germline ends. CDR3 length: 12 amino acids. Profiling relied on immunoSEQ multiplex PCR, and the TCRdb table lists in-frame clones only, not all of them. This sample yields tens of thousands of clones, of which 91% are seen a single time; approximately 0.096% belongs to the top ten. A note on this clone: The antigen is undetermined.

The study, taken as a whole, reports: Recipient marrow harbored GvH clones, some of which surfaced first in ileum or blood. Levels of circulating GvH clones at their peak were associated with early post-transplant HvG declines.

The chain joins TRBV10-3 to TRBJ1-5; D gene uncertain. This clonotype was obtained from a human donor who received an intestinal transplant. The starting material was unstimulated CD4+ T cells sorted from spleen or lymph node cells, obtained before intestinal transplant. CDR3 coding DNA: TGTGCCATCAGCCAGTCCAATCAGCCCCAGCATTTT. Translated: CAISQSNQPQHF.